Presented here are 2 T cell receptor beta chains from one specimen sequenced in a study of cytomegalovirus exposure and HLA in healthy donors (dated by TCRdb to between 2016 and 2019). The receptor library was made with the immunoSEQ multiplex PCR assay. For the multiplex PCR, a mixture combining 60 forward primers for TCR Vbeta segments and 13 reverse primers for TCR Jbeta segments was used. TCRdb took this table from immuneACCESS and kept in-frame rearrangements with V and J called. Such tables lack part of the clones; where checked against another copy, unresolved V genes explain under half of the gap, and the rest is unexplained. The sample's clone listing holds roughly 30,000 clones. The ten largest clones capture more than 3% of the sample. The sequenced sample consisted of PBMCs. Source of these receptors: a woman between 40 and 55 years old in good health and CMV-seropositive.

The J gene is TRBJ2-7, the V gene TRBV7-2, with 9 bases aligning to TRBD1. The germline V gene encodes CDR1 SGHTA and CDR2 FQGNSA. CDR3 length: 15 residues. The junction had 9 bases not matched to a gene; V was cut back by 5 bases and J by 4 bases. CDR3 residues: CASSEIGTGPYEQYF. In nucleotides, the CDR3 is TGTGCCAGCAGCGAAATAGGGACAGGGCCTTACGAGCAGTACTTC.

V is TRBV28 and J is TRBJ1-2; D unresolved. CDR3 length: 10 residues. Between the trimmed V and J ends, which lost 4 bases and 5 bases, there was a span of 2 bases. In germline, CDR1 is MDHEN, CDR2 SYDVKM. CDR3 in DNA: TGTGCCAGCAGTTCGTATGGCTACACCTTC. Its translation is CASSSYGYTF.